This T cell receptor (beta chain) was sequenced during a study of cytomegalovirus exposure and HLA in healthy donors. With 60 Vbeta and 13 Jbeta primers, the PCR was carried out. Assay: immunoSEQ multiplex PCR; the TCRdb copy retains only in-frame clones and omits some. The sample contains around 110,000 clones, roughly 9% of which appear only once. Germline loops: CDR1 LGHNA, CDR2 YNFKEQ. The V segment lost 3 bases and the J segment 6 bases; nucleotides outside the gene matches: 3. The CDR3 has 16 amino acids. This clone appeared a few times. The chain employs TRBV4-2 and TRBJ2-2; 14 nucleotides line up with TRBD2. The receptor comes from a man aged 25-45 years in good health and CMV-seronegative. Sample: PBMCs. The CDR3: CASSQGTSGGPGELFF. CDR3 in DNA: TGTGCCAGCAGCCAGGGGACTAGCGGGGGCCCCGGGGAGCTGTTTTTT.